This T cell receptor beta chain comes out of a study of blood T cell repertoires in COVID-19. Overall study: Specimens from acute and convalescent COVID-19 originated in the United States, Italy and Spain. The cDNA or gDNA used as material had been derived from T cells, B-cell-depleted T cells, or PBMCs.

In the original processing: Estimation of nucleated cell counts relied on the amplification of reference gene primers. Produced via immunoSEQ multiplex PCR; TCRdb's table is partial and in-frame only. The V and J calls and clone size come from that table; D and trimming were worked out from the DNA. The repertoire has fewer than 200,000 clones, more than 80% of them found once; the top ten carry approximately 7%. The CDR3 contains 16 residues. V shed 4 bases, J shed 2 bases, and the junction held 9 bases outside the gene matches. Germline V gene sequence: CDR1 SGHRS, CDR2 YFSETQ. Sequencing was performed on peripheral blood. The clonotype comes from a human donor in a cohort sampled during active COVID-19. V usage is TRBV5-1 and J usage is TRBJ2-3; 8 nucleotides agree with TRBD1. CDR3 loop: CASSLGQVQITDTQYF. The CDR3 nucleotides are TGCGCCAGCAGCCTGGGACAGGTACAAATCACAGATACGCAGTATTTT.